This TCR beta chain was sequenced in a study of cytomegalovirus exposure and HLA in healthy donors. Study conclusions and caveats: In a later analysis, most CMV-associated TCR beta chains appeared HLA-restricted. The productive fraction for most TCR beta V segments was about 87% or about 30% in an earlier analysis.

Looked up from germline, CDR1 is LNHDA and CDR2 is SQIVND (reference sequence). This CDR3 spans 16 amino acids. 60 Vbeta and 13 Jbeta primers were used in PCR. Clones were read by immunoSEQ multiplex PCR, and TCRdb kept only the in-frame ones, dropping some. The sample lists about 81,000 clones, 75% to 85% occurring once. Concerning this clone: Its antigen remains unidentified.

The TCR comes from a man in his forties or fifties in good health and CMV-seropositive. This chain joins TRBV19 and TRBJ2-5, with 7 bases matching TRBD2. With the DNA end fitting TRBJ2-7 better, the J assignment may be wrong. Sequencing was done on a sample of PBMCs. CDR3 residues: CASRKSTGGRGDEQYF. In DNA, the CDR3 is TGTGCCAGTAGGAAGTCGACCGGCGGGAGAGGAGACGAGCAGTACTTC.